Below are 28 T cell receptor beta chains sequenced from a single sample in a study of blood T cell repertoires in COVID-19 (dated by TCRdb to the early 2020s). Library preparation used the immunoSEQ multiplex PCR assay. TCRdb retrieved this table from immuneACCESS and kept in-frame rearrangements only. Not all clones are present; in checked studies, unresolved V genes account for under half, and no reason is known for the remainder. Within this sample are a few hundred thousand clones, with 84% of them counted one time only. Jointly, the top ten make up 5.5% to 7.5% of the sample. The sequencing sample was made of PBMCs or T cells enriched from blood (not recorded which). These receptors were taken from a woman aged 40 to 55 who had recovered from COVID-19.

J is TRBJ2-1 and V is TRBV5-4, with TRBD1 identical over 8 bases. V shed 5 bases, J shed 0 bases, and the junction held 7 bases outside the gene matches. CDR1 SGHNT and CDR2 YYREEE come from the germline V gene (reference sequence). The CDR3 extends over 16 amino acids. CDR3 sequence: CASRPKDRASYNEQFF. The CDR3 nucleotides are TGTGCCAGCAGACCCAAGGACAGGGCCTCCTACAATGAGCAGTTCTTC.

The V and J genes are TRBV19 and TRBJ1-2; 9 bases are a match to TRBD1. The CDR3 has 14 amino acids. Trimming cost V 0 bases and J 8 bases; bases outside gene matches: 4. The germline gives CDR1 LNHDA, CDR2 SQIVND (reference sequence). CDR3 sequence (DNA): TGTGCCAGTAGTATAGAGGGGACAGGGAGGGGCTACACCTTC. Residues: CASSIEGTGRGYTF. Drawing the rest from reference TRBV19 and TRBJ1-2, the complete variable domain is DGGITQSPKYLFRKEGQNVTLSCEQNLNHDAMYWYRQDPGQGLRLIYYSQIVNDFQKGDIAEGYSVSREKKESFPLTVTSAQKNPTAFYLCASSIEGTGRGYTFGSGTRLTVV.

This clone occurred a few times. Sequence at one end of the junction differs from germline and may be a read error. The rearrangement links TRBV19 to TRBJ1-2; D unclear. The length of the CDR3 is 11 residues. Germline assignment: CDR1 LNHDA and CDR2 SQIVND (reference sequence). CDR3 nucleotides: TGTGCCAGTAGTATAGACGGTTTGTACTCCTTC. As protein: CASSIDGLYSF.

The rearrangement links TRBV18 to TRBJ2-2; possibly TRBD2 for D (5 bases). V gave up 1 base and J gave up 3 bases, with 12 bases separating them. The germline gives CDR1 KGHSH, CDR2 LQKENI. The CDR3 runs to 16 residues. The CDR3 nucleotides are TGTGCCAGCTCACCACGTGCGGGCCTCGACACCGGGGAGCTGTTTTTT. Its translation is CASSPRAGLDTGELFF.

This chain links TRBV14 with TRBJ2-2, with 9 bases matching TRBD2. The CDR3 covers 21 residues. V lost 0 bases, J lost 4 bases, and 18 bases stayed unmatched. The germline gives CDR1 SGHDN, CDR2 FVKESK. In DNA form, the CDR3 reads TGTGCCAGCAGCCAAGACTCGTGGGCTAGCGGGAACGCCTTTAGCACCGGGGAGCTGTTTTTT. It specifies CASSQDSWASGNAFSTGELFF.

The chain links TRBV9 to TRBJ2-1; 10 nucleotides agree with TRBD1. The CDR3 runs to 15 residues. Germline CDR1 reads SGDLS; CDR2 reads YYNGEE. With 3 bases clipped from V and 2 bases from J, the junction kept 2 bases outside the gene matches. CDR3 nucleotide sequence: TGTGCCAGCAGCGGGGACAGGGGAGCCTACAATGAGCAGTTCTTC. Translating gives CASSGDRGAYNEQFF.

The chain couples TRBV28 to TRBJ2-7; TRBD2 agrees at 7 bases. Trimming at V came to 6 bases and at J to 3 bases, leaving 8 bases not matched to a gene. The CDR3 runs 14 residues. Germline assignment: CDR1 MDHEN and CDR2 SYDVKM. The CDR3 region has the DNA TGTGCCAGCAGGGCCGGACTAGTATTCTACGAGCAGTACTTC. Amino acid sequence: CASRAGLVFYEQYF.

This chain joins TRBV5-5 and TRBJ1-4, with TRBD1 matching 7 bases. Germline loops: CDR1 SGHKS, CDR2 YYEKEE (reference sequence). Trimming removed 5 bases from V and 7 bases from J; junction bases left unmatched: 14. The CDR3 contains 16 residues. The CDR3 region has the DNA TGTGCCAGCAGTATTCCAACAGGGGCCGTCGGTGAAAAACTGTTTTTT. Its translation: CASSIPTGAVGEKLFF.

The genes are TRBV10-1 and TRBJ2-7; D is unresolved. Trimming took 2 bases from V and 0 from J, leaving 5 bases between them. The length of the CDR3 is 13 residues. Germline V lookup: CDR1 WNHNN, CDR2 SYGVQD (reference sequence). CDR3 DNA sequence: TGCGCCAGCAGTGAGGGCAGCTCCTACGAGCAGTACTTC. It yields the protein CASSEGSSYEQYF.

V gene TRBV28 combines with J gene TRBJ2-3; D unclear. Trimming left V 2 bases short and J 2 bases short, with 11 bases between. Looked up from germline, CDR1 is MDHEN and CDR2 is SYDVKM. The CDR3 extends over 15 amino acids. CDR3 amino acids: CASSLDTRVTDTQYF. Written as DNA, the CDR3 is TGTGCCAGCAGTTTAGACACAAGAGTCACAGATACGCAGTATTTT.

Only one count was recorded for this clone. The rearrangement uses TRBV30 and TRBJ2-2; the D is unclear. CDR1 and CDR2 from the germline V gene are GTSNPN and SVGIG (reference sequence). The CDR3 extends over 13 amino acids. The V end was cut by 7 bases, the J end by 0 bases, with 9 bases between. Written as DNA, the CDR3 is TGTGCCTTTTCCAGGACGAACACCGGGGAGCTGTTTTTT. Translation: CAFSRTNTGELFF.

The V call is TRBV10-2, the J call TRBJ2-5, with TRBD2 identical over 9 bases. Trimming at V came to 4 bases and at J to 4 bases, leaving 13 bases not matched to a gene. CDR1 is WSHSY and CDR2 is SAAADI in the germline V gene. This CDR3 has 17 amino acids. The CDR3 nucleotides are TGCGCCAGCAGTGGGGCTAGCGGGGATCCTTGGGCAGAGACCCAGTACTTC. Amino acid sequence: CASSGASGDPWAETQYF.

The V gene is TRBV19, the J gene TRBJ1-5, with D possibly TRBD1 on 5 matching bases. Germline assignment: CDR1 LNHDA and CDR2 SQIVND (reference sequence). The CDR3 covers 14 residues. Trimming stripped 5 bases from V and 5 bases from J, with 13 bases between. The CDR3 protein is CASSQAGLYQPQHF. The CDR3 bases are TGTGCCAGTAGTCAAGCAGGGCTCTATCAGCCCCAGCATTTT.

This chain uses TRBV30 with TRBJ2-2; possible D gene TRBD2, 6 bases. The CDR3 totals 15 residues. The ends were cut back, 1 base at V and 3 bases at J, with 12 bases in the middle. CDR1 is GTSNPN, CDR2 SVGIG, per germline (reference sequence). The CDR3 region has the DNA TGTGCCTGGAGTGCGGGGGTTGGGTACACCGGGGAGCTGTTTTTT. Residues: CAWSAGVGYTGELFF.

The V call is TRBV24-1, the J call TRBJ2-1, with 7 bases matching TRBD2. The V gene end was trimmed by 4 bases and the J gene end by 3 bases; junction bases not matched to a gene: 8. The germline V gene has CDR1 KGHDR and CDR2 SFDVKD. The CDR3 totals 16 residues. CDR3 in DNA: TGTGCCACCAGTGACCCCAGGGCTAGCGGCTACAATGAGCAGTTCTTC. Encoded protein: CATSDPRASGYNEQFF.

The V and J genes are TRBV18 and TRBJ2-7, with 10 bases aligning to TRBD1. Germline CDR1 KGHSH, CDR2 LQKENI. The ends lost 2 bases at V and 4 bases at J; junction bases unmatched: 5. The CDR3 contains 15 residues. In nucleotides, the CDR3 is TGTGCCAGCTCACCAGGGACAGGGGATTTGTACGAGCAGTACTTC. Translation gives CASSPGTGDLYEQYF.

This clone has a handful of counts. This chain joins TRBV5-1 and TRBJ1-1; D gene unclear. Looked up from germline, CDR1 is SGHRS and CDR2 is YFSETQ. The germline V and J ends were trimmed by 1 base and 5 bases, with 15 bases remaining between them. The CDR3 totals 15 residues. The CDR3 sequence: CASSLLSGRVTEAFF. Written as DNA, the CDR3 is TGCGCCAGCAGCTTGCTATCGGGGAGAGTTACTGAAGCTTTCTTT.

The chain is built from TRBV11-2 and TRBJ2-2; TRBD1 is a possible D gene (6 bases). CDR3 length: 16 amino acids. Trimming removed 5 bases from V and 0 bases from J, with 13 bases in between. The germline CDR1 and CDR2 sequences are SGHAT and FQNNGV. CDR3 region: CASSVSRQANTGELFF. DNA of the CDR3: TGTGCCAGCAGCGTCAGCCGACAGGCGAACACCGGGGAGCTGTTTTTT.

The chain carries TRBV24-1 and TRBJ1-2; TRBD1 matches at 11 bases. This CDR3 region has 12 residues. Germline CDR1 is KGHDR and CDR2 is SFDVKD. CDR3 residues: CAVGQGDSGYTF. The CDR3 DNA is TGTGCAGTGGGACAGGGGGACAGTGGCTACACCTTC.

The V gene is TRBV7-2, the J gene TRBJ2-5; 9 positions agree with TRBD2. V was pared by 5 bases and J by 5 bases, with 9 bases of the junction left unmatched. CDR3 length equals 15 residues. The V gene's germline CDR1 is SGHTA and CDR2 FQGNSA. In DNA, the CDR3 is TGTGCCAGCAGCCTCGAGTCTAGCGGGGTGGAGACCCAGTACTTC. Translated: CASSLESSGVETQYF.

This chain uses TRBV5-1 with TRBJ2-3; 7 positions agree with TRBD2. The CDR3 extends over 16 amino acids. Trimming removed 0 bases from V and 4 bases from J; junction bases left unmatched: 8. Per germline, CDR1 SGHRS and CDR2 YFSETQ. Here the CDR3 DNA reads TGCGCCAGCAGCTTGGAGGCGGGAGCGGTCGCAGATACGCAGTATTTT. Residues: CASSLEAGAVADTQYF.

The CDR3 sequence: CASSVFQASGNEQFF. In nucleotides, the CDR3 is TGTGCCAGCAGCGTATTCCAGGCTAGCGGGAATGAGCAGTTCTTC. This chain connects TRBV9 to TRBJ2-1; TRBD2 agrees at 8 bases. V lost 1 base to trimming and J lost 7 bases; unmatched junction nucleotides: 7. This CDR3 is 15 amino acids long. CDR1 is SGDLS and CDR2 is YYNGEE in the germline V gene.

CDR3 residues: CATSRQDTLSGANVLTF. The CDR3 region has the DNA TGTGCCACCAGCAGGCAGGACACCCTCTCCGGGGCCAACGTCCTGACTTTC. This rearrangement joins TRBV15 to TRBJ2-6, with D maybe TRBD1 (5 bases). Per germline, CDR1 LNHNV and CDR2 YYDKDF (reference sequence). CDR3 length: 17 amino acids. V lost 3 bases, J lost 4 bases, and 16 bases lay in between.

The rearrangement joins TRBV5-6 to TRBJ2-5; no definite D call. The V gene's germline CDR1 is SGHDT and CDR2 YYEEEE. This CDR3 is 12 amino acids long. V was cut by 3 bases and J by 5 bases, with 8 bases left in between. This CDR3 reads CASSSRRETQYF. Written as DNA, the CDR3 is TGTGCCAGCAGCTCCCGCCGGGAGACCCAGTACTTC. The variable domain in full, with the rest retrieved from reference TRBV5-6 and TRBJ2-5, is DAGVTQSPTHLIKTRGQQVTLRCSPKSGHDTVSWYQQALGQGPQFIFQYYEEEERQRGNFPDRFSGHQFPNYSSELNVNALLLGDSALYLCASSSRRETQYFGPGTRLLVL.

The V call is TRBV10-3, the J call TRBJ1-2; 7 nucleotides line up with TRBD1. With V trimmed by 3 bases and J by 8 bases, 6 bases remained unmatched. This CDR3 region has 13 residues. Germline V gene sequence: CDR1 ENHRY, CDR2 SYGVKD. The CDR3 DNA is TGTGCCATCAGTGACCAGGGGGTAGGGGGCTACACCTTC. As protein: CAISDQGVGGYTF.

This clone was seen a few times. V gene TRBV3-1 (or the pseudogene TRBV3-2) combines with J gene TRBJ2-2; 8 nucleotides match TRBD2. With V trimmed by 0 bases and J by 6 bases, 9 bases remained unmatched. Germline V gives CDR1 LGHDT, CDR2 YNNKEL (reference sequence). The length of the CDR3 is 17 residues. CDR3 region: CASSQDLSGRVAGELFF. CDR3 DNA sequence: TGTGCCAGCAGCCAAGATCTGAGCGGGAGAGTGGCCGGGGAGCTGTTTTTT.

The V and J genes are TRBV19 and TRBJ2-7, with unresolved D. Germline V gene data show CDR1 as LNHDA and CDR2 as SQIVND (reference sequence). V lost 4 bases and J lost 6, with 7 bases in between. This CDR3 has 11 amino acids. In DNA form, the CDR3 reads TGTGCCAGTAGTAATACATTCGAGCAGTACTTC. Protein product: CASSNTFEQYF. Variable domain in full (rest from reference TRBV19 and TRBJ2-7): DGGITQSPKYLFRKEGQNVTLSCEQNLNHDAMYWYRQDPGQGLRLIYYSQIVNDFQKGDIAEGYSVSREKKESFPLTVTSAQKNPTAFYLCASSNTFEQYFGPGTRLTVT.

The chain couples TRBV7-6 to TRBJ2-1; 10 bases agree with TRBD2. V gave up 5 bases and J gave up 6 bases; unmatched junction bases: 7. The CDR3 consists of 15 residues. Germline CDR1 reads SGHVS; CDR2 reads FNYEAQ. The CDR3: CASSPLAGGFNEQFF. DNA of the CDR3: TGTGCCAGCAGCCCCTTAGCGGGAGGCTTCAATGAGCAGTTCTTC.